This T cell receptor (beta chain) was documented in a study of T-cell memory formation after mild COVID-19. On the study more broadly: Among the donors, TCR clusters were largely specific to each donor. Broader study findings: CD4+ contracting clones lay mainly in CM and EM, CD8+ ones in EMRA. Still unconfirmed is whether the second-wave clones peaking on day 37 recognized SARS-CoV-2.

This clonotype was recorded at least ten times. Its antigen is not identified. Germline V lookup: CDR1 SGDLS, CDR2 YYNGEE. The CDR3 is 15 residues long. Deletions cut 2 bases from V and 5 bases from J, with 14 bases between. Using constant-segment primers, 5'RACE produced TCR alpha and TCR beta cDNA libraries carrying sample barcodes and UMIs. One entry per CDR3 protein, called by TCRdb with MiXCR from the 5' RACE reads. The sample contains 90,000 to 120,000 distinct CDR3 sequences, under 15% of which appear only once. Material: PBMCs or a T cell subset sorted from them (not recorded which). This clonotype was sampled from a man between 18 and 35 years old who had mild COVID-19 (a few samples of this study predate the infection). Cell type and time point are not known. The chain uses TRBV9 and TRBJ2-1; unclear D gene. The CDR3 protein is CASSVPGGTDNEQFF. The CDR3, as DNA: TGTGCCAGCAGCGTCCCCGGCGGTACGGACAATGAGCAGTTCTTC.